The rows below give T cell receptor beta chains drawn from one sample of a study of Graves' ophthalmopathy and Graves' hyperthyroidism. MiXCR, applied by TCRdb to the multiplex PCR reads, yields one record per CDR3 protein. In the table there are about 400,000 distinct CDR3 sequences, around 19% of which are singletons. Source material: peripheral blood. These receptors all come from a woman in her late teens or twenties with Graves' ophthalmopathy. Both conserved end residues are part of each CDR3. D genes are given only for firm matches. The size entry is marked missing in some rows and otherwise reads once, few, many or a size class.

length,V,size,D,J,CDR3,DNA
18,TRBV11-1,-,TRBD1,TRBJ2-6,CASSPRQGVLPGANVLTF,TGTGCCAGCAGCCCCCGACAGGGGGTCCTCCCTGGGGCCAACGTCCTGACTTTC
13,TRBV24-1,-,TRBD2,TRBJ2-5,CATSVAGVETQYF,TGTGCCACCAGTGTAGCGGGCGTAGAGACCCAGTACTTC
16,TRBV20-1,many,-,TRBJ2-5,CSARDLPSSLKETQYF,TGCAGTGCTAGAGATCTCCCCTCATCCCTGAAAGAGACCCAGTACTTC
12,TRBV7-2,few,-,TRBJ2-5,CASSLSRDLAYF,TGTGCCAGCAGCTTATCCCGGGACCTAGCCTACTTC
14,TRBV6-5,many,-,TRBJ2-3,CASSRDSSTDTQYF,TGTGCCAGCAGTCGCGATAGCAGCACAGATACGCAGTATTTT
13,TRBV20-1,many,-,TRBJ1-6,CSAKGVGDSPLHF,TGCAGTGCTAAGGGGGTGGGGGATTCACCCCTCCACTTT
14,TRBV9,many,-,TRBJ1-2,CASSVDPGRGGYTF,TGTGCCAGCAGCGTAGACCCAGGAAGGGGTGGCTACACCTTC
15,TRBV4-3,-,TRBD1,TRBJ1-1,CASSEDRGRDTEAFF,TGCGCCAGCAGCGAGGACAGGGGGCGCGACACTGAAGCTTTCTTT
15,TRBV7-2,many,-,TRBJ2-5,CASSLAGKGRETQYF,TGTGCCAGCAGCTTAGCAGGGAAGGGGAGAGAGACCCAGTACTTC
11,TRBV12-3/TRBV12-4,many,-,TRBJ1-1,CASSFQGKAFF,TGTGCCAGCAGTTTTCAGGGTAAGGCTTTCTTT
11,TRBV30,many,-,TRBJ2-7,CAWRPVYEQYF,TGTGCCTGGAGACCAGTCTACGAGCAGTACTTC